The source of this T cell receptor (beta chain) is a study of T-cell memory formation after mild COVID-19. Study-wide context: In these data, TCR clusters were largely donor specific. Study-level findings and limits: Shrinking CD4+ clones resided mostly in CM and EM, and CD8+ ones in EMRA. The finding that pre-infection memory included some responding clones suggested that cross-reactive memory joined.

Via MiXCR, TCRdb re-called the 5' RACE reads, giving one row per CDR3 protein. Here the sample spans around 150,000 distinct CDR3 sequences, 30% to 35% being singletons. This clonotype was recorded a few times. The antigen is not known. Trimming stripped 4 bases from V and 4 bases from J, with 15 bases between. Germline CDR1 reads SGHKS; CDR2 reads YYEKEE (reference sequence). The CDR3 is 14 residues long. The gene calls are TRBV5-5 and TRBJ2-7; D tentatively fits TRBD1 or TRBD2 (6 bases each). The source of this sequence is an adult woman who had mild COVID-19 (a few samples of this study predate the infection). Cell type and time point are not known. The specimen was PBMCs or a T cell subset sorted from them (not recorded which). CDR3 sequence (DNA): TGTGCCAGCAGCCGTACGACGGGGGCGTACGAGCAGTACTTC. This sequence encodes CASSRTTGAYEQYF.